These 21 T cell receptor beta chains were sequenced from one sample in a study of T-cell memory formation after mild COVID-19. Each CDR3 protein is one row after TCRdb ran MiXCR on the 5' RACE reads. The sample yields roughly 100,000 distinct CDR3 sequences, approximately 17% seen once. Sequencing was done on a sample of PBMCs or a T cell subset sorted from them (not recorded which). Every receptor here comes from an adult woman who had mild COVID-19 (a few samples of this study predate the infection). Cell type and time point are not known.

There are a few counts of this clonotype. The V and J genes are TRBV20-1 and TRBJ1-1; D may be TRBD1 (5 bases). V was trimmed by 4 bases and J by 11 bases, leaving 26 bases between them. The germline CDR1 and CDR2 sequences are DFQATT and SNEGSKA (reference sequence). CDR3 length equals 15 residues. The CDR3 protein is CSAKPVRDPPLYAFF. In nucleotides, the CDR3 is TGCAGTGCTAAACCAGTCCGGGACCCACCATTGTACGCTTTCTTT.

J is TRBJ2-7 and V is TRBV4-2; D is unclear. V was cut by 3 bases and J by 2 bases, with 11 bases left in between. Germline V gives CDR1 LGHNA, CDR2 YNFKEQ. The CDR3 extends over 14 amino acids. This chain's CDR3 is CASSQSEGPYEQYF. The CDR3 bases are TGTGCCAGCAGCCAGTCTGAAGGCCCCTACGAGCAGTACTTC.

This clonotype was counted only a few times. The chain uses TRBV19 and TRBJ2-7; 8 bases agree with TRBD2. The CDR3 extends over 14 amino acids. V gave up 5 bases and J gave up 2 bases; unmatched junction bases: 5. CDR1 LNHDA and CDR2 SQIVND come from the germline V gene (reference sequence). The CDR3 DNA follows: TGTGCCAGTAGTGCGACTAGCGCCACCTACGAGCAGTACTTC. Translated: CASSATSATYEQYF.

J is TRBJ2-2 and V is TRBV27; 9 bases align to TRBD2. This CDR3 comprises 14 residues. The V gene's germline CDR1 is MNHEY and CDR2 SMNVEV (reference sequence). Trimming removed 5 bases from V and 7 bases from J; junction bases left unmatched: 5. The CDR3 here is CASSAKTSGGELFF. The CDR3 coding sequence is TGTGCCAGCAGTGCCAAGACTAGCGGCGGGGAGCTGTTTTTT.

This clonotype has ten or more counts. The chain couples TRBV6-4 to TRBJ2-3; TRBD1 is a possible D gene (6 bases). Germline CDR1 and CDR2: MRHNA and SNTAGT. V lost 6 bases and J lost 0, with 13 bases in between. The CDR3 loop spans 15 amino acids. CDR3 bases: TGTGCCAGCAGCAGGACAGACTCTAGCACAGATACGCAGTATTTT. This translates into CASSRTDSSTDTQYF.

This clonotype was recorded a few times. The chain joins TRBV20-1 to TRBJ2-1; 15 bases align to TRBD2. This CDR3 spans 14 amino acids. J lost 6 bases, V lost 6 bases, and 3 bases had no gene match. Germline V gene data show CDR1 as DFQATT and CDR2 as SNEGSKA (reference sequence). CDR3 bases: TGCAGTGCCGGGACTAGCGGGAGGCCCAATGAGCAGTTCTTC. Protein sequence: CSAGTSGRPNEQFF.

CDR3 amino acids: CASSKTRGFQNIQYF. The DNA for the CDR3 is TGTGCCAGCAGTAAGACCAGGGGGTTCCAAAACATTCAGTACTTC. The V call is TRBV25-1, the J call TRBJ2-4; TRBD1 aligns across 7 bases. Trimming cost V 5 bases and J 5 bases; bases outside gene matches: 9. The length of the CDR3 is 15 residues. The V gene's germline CDR1 is MGHDK and CDR2 SYGVNS.

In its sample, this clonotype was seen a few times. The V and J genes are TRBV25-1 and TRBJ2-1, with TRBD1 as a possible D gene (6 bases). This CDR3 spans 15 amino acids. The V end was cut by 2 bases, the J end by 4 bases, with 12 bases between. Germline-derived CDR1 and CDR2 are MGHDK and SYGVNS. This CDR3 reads CASSEGGLHYNEQFF. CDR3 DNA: TGTGCCAGCAGTGAAGGGGGCCTCCATTACAATGAGCAGTTCTTC.

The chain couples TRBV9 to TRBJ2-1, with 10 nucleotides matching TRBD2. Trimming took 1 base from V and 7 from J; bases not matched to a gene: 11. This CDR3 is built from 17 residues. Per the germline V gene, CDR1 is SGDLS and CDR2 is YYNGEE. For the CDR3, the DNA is TGTGCCAGCAGCGTACCGACAACGGGGACTAGCGTGAATGAGCAGTTCTTC. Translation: CASSVPTTGTSVNEQFF. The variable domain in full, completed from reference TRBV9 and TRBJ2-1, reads DSGVTQTPKHLITATGQRVTLRCSPRSGDLSVYWYQQSLDQGLQFLIQYYNGEERAKGNILERFSAQQFPDLHSELNLSSLELGDSALYFCASSVPTTGTSVNEQFFGPGTRLTVL.

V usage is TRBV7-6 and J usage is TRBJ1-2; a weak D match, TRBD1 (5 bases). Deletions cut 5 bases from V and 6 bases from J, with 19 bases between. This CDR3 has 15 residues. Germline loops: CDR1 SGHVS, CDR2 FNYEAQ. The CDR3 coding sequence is TGTGCCAGCAGCCATCTCAGGGAGTTCGGGCATGGCTACACCTTC. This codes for CASSHLREFGHGYTF. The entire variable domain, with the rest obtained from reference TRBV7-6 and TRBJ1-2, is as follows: GAGVSQSPRYKVTKRGQDVALRCDPISGHVSLYWYRQALGQGPEFLTYFNYEAQQDKSGLPNDRFSAERPEGSISTLTIQRTEQRDSAMYRCASSHLREFGHGYTFGSGTRLTVV.

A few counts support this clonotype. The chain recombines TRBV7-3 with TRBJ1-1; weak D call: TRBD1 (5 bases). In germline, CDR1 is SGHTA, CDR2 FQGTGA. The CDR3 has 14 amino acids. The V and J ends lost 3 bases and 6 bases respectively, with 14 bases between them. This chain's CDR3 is CASSFSAGEAEAFF. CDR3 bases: TGTGCCAGCAGCTTTTCGGCGGGGGAGGCTGAAGCTTTCTTT.

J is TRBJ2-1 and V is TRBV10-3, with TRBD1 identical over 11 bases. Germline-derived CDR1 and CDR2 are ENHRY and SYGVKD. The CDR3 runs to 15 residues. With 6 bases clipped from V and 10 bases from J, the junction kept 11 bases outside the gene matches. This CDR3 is CAISSGTGGIHEQFF. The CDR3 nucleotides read TGTGCCATCAGCTCCGGGACAGGGGGAATTCACGAGCAGTTCTTC.

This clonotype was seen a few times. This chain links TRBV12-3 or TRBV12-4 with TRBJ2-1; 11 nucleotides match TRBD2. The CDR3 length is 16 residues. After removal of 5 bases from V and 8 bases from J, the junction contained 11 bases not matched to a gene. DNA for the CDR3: TGTGCCAGCAGTCCGGGATCTAGCGGGGGGTATGATGAGCAGTTCTTC. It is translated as CASSPGSSGGYDEQFF.

The CDR3 sequence: CASSFPAAQETQYF. The CDR3 nucleotides are TGCGCCAGCAGCTTCCCGGCGGCCCAAGAGACCCAGTACTTC. The V call is TRBV5-1, the J call TRBJ2-5; no firm D call. In germline, CDR1 is SGHRS, CDR2 YFSETQ. The CDR3 is made up of 14 amino acids. Trimming cost V 2 bases and J 1 base, with 9 bases left between them.

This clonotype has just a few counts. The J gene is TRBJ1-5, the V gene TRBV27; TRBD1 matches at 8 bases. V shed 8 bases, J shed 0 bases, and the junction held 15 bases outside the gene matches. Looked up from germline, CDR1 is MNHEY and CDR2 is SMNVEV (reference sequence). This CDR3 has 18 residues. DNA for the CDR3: TGTGCCAGCCCCCCACTACGGACAGGGAGATCTAGCAATCAGCCCCAGCATTTT. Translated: CASPPLRTGRSSNQPQHF.

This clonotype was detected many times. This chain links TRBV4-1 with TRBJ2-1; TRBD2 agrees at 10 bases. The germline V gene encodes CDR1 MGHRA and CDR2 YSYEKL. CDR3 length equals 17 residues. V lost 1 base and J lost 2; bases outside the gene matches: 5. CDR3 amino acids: CASSQVWTSGTYNEQFF. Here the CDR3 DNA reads TGCGCCAGCAGCCAAGTCTGGACTAGCGGAACCTACAATGAGCAGTTCTTC.

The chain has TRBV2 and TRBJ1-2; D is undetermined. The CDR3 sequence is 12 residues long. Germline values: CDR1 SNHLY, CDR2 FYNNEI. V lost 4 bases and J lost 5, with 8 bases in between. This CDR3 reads CASSVNNYGYTF. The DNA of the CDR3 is TGTGCCAGCAGTGTGAATAATTATGGCTACACCTTC. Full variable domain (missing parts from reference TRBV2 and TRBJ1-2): EPEVTQTPSHQVTQMGQEVILRCVPISNHLYFYWYRQILGQKVEFLVSFYNNEISEKSEIFDDQFSVERPDGSNFTLKIRSTKLEDSAMYFCASSVNNYGYTFGSGTRLTVV.

CDR3 DNA sequence: TGCGCCAGCAGCCAAGACGGGCAGGGTACGAGGGCCTACGAGCAGTACTTC. It specifies CASSQDGQGTRAYEQYF. The rearrangement links TRBV4-1 to TRBJ2-7; D might be TRBD1 or TRBD2, each matching 5 bases. V lost 0 bases and J lost 2, with 17 bases in between. In germline, CDR1 is MGHRA, CDR2 YSYEKL. This CDR3 region has 17 residues.

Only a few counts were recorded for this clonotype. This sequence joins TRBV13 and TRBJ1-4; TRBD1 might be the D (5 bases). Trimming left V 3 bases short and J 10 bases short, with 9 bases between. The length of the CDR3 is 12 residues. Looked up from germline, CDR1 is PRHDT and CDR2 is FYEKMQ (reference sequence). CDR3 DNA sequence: TGTGCCAGCAGCTTGGGGGAGGGAAAACTGTTTTTT. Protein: CASSLGEGKLFF.

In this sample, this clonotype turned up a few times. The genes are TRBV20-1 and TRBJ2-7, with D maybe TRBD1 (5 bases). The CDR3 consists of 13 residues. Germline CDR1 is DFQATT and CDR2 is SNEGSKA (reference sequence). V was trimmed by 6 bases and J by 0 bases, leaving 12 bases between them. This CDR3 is CSAYRGSSYEQYF. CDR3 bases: TGCAGTGCCTATAGGGGAAGCTCCTACGAGCAGTACTTC.

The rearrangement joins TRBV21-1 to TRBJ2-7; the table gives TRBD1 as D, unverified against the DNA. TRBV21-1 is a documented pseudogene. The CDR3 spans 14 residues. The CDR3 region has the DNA TGTGCCAGCAGCCCCAGCGGACAGGGTGACGAGCAGTACTTC. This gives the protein CASSPSGQGDEQYF.